One and the same sample provided the 6 T cell receptor beta chains below, sequenced in a study of blood T cells in healthy people across ages. Primed by a sample-barcoded 5' primer and a J-beta primer mix, a second PCR proceeded for roughly 6 to 12 cycles. TCRdb re-analysed the 5' RACE reads in MiXCR, keeping a single row per CDR3 protein. The table shows some 1.4 million distinct CDR3 sequences, with 35% to 45% occurring only once. The specimen sequenced was blood. The receptors derive from a woman younger than 35 in good health.

This clonotype came up a few times. This sequence joins TRBV6-5 and TRBJ2-7; the match to TRBD1 covers 9 bases. V lost 2 bases and J lost 1; bases outside the gene matches: 3. The CDR3 is 15 residues long. Germline CDR1 and CDR2: MNHEY and SVGAGI. The CDR3 sequence is CASSYPTGGSYEQYF. DNA for the CDR3: TGTGCCAGCAGTTACCCGACAGGGGGGTCCTACGAGCAGTACTTC.

The chain recombines TRBV20-1 with TRBJ2-1, with TRBD2 matching 7 bases. Germline loops: CDR1 DFQATT, CDR2 SNEGSKA (reference sequence). V lost 2 bases and J lost 4; bases outside the gene matches: 11. The length of the CDR3 is 16 residues. The CDR3 loop reads CSARRGGGGLYNEQFF. CDR3 in DNA: TGCAGTGCTAGAAGGGGCGGGGGAGGTTTATACAATGAGCAGTTCTTC.

As for this clonotype: At one end, the junction sequence differs from germline, possibly due to a read error. CDR3 region: CASTLPYQETRYF. The DNA of the CDR3 is TGTGCCAGCACCCTCCCGTACCAAGAGACCCGGTACTTC. The rearrangement uses TRBV28 and TRBJ2-5; D unclear. Germline loops: CDR1 MDHEN, CDR2 SYDVKM. The CDR3 has 13 amino acids.

The rearrangement joins TRBV6-5 to TRBJ2-5; 10 bases line up with TRBD2. The CDR3 covers 16 residues. V was pared by 5 bases and J by 11 bases, with 17 bases of the junction left unmatched. Looked up from germline, CDR1 is MNHEY and CDR2 is SVGAGI. CDR3 DNA: TGTGCCAGCAGTCCCCTCAGCGGGGGGGCACTTGATGAGCAGTACTTC. Encoded protein: CASSPLSGGALDEQYF.

This clonotype was detected many times. The V call is TRBV6-6, the J call TRBJ2-7; D is uncertain. Germline V gives CDR1 MNHNY, CDR2 SVGAGI (reference sequence). This CDR3 has 12 amino acids. The V gene lost 4 bases and the J gene lost 3 bases, with 7 bases spanning the gap. The CDR3 sequence is CASSSGNYEQYF. In nucleotides, the CDR3 is TGTGCCAGCAGTTCTGGGAACTACGAGCAGTACTTC.

This clonotype was found a few times. The gene calls are TRBV20-1 and TRBJ2-1; D might be TRBD2 (5 bases). Germline V gene data show CDR1 as DFQATT and CDR2 as SNEGSKA (reference sequence). The CDR3 covers 12 residues. The CDR3 bases are TGCAGCCGGGGATCGGCCTACAATGAGCAGTTCTTC. This sequence encodes CSRGSAYNEQFF.